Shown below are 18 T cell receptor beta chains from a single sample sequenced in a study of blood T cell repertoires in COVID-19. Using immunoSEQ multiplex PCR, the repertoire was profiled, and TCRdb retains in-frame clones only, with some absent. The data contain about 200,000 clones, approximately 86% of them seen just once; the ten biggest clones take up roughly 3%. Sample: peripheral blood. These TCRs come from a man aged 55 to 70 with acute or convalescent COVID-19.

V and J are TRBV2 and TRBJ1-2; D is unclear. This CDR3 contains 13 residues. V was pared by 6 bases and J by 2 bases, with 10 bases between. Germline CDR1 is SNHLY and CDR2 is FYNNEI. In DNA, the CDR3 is TGTGCCAGCAGCCTCCACGGGAACTATGGCTACACCTTC. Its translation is CASSLHGNYGYTF.

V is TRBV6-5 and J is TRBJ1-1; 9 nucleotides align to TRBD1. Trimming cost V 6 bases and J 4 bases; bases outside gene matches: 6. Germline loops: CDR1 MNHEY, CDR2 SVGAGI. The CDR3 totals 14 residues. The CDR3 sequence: CASSGTGSITEAFF. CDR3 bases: TGTGCCAGCAGCGGGACAGGGTCGATCACTGAAGCTTTCTTT.

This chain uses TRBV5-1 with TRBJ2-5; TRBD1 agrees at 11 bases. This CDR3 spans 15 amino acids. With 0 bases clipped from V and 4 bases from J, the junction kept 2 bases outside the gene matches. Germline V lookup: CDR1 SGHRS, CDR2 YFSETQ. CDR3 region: CASSLGTGGGETQYF. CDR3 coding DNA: TGCGCCAGCAGCTTGGGGACAGGGGGCGGAGAGACCCAGTACTTC. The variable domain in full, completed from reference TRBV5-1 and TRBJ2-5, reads KAGVTQTPRYLIKTRGQQVTLSCSPISGHRSVSWYQQTPGQGLQFLFEYFSETQRNKGNFPGRFSGRQFSNSRSEMNVSTLELGDSALYLCASSLGTGGGETQYFGPGTRLLVL.

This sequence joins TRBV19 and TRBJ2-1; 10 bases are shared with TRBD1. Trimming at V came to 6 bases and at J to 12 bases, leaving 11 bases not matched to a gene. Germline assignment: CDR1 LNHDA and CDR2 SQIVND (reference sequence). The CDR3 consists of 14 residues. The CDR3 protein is CASSLDRGARGQFF. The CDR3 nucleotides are TGTGCCAGTAGCCTGGACAGGGGGGCGAGAGGGCAGTTCTTC.

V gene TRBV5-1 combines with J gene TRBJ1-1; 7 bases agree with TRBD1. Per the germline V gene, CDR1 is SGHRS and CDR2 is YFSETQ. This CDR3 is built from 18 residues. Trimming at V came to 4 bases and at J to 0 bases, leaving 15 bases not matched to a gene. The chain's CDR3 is CASSPTLLGQTMNTEAFF. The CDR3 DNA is TGCGCCAGCAGCCCAACACTATTGGGACAGACCATGAACACTGAAGCTTTCTTT.

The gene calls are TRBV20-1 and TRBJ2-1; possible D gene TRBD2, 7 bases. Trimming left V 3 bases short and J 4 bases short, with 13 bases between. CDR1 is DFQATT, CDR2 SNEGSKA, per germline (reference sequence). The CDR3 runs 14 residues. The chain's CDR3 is CSASRGGLYNEQFF. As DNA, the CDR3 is TGCAGTGCTAGTAGGGGGGGCTTATACAATGAGCAGTTCTTC.

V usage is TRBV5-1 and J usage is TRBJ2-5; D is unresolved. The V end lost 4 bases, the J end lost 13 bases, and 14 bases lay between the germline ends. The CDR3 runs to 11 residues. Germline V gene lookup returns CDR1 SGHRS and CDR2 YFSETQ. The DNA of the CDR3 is TGCGCCAGCAGCGCCGCGAATGAGGTGTACTTC. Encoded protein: CASSAANEVYF.

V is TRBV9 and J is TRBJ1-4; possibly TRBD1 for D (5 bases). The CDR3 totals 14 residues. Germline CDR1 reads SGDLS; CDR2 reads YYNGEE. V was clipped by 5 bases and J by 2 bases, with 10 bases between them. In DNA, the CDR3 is TGTGCCAGCAGTCAAGGGGCCACTAATGAAAAACTGTTTTTT. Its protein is CASSQGATNEKLFF.

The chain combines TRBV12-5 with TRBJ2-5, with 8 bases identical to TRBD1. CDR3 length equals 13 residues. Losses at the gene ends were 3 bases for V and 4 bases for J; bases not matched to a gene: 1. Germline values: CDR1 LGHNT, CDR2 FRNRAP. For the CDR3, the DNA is TGTGCTAGTGGTTTCACAGGGGGAGAGACCCAGTACTTC. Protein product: CASGFTGGETQYF.

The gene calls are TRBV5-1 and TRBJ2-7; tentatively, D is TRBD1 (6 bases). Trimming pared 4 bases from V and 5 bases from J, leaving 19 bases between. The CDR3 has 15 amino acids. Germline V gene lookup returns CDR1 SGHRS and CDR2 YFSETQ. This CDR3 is CASSPATGQFNEQYF. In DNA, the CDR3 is TGCGCCAGCAGCCCGGCAACCGGACAGTTCAACGAGCAGTACTTC.

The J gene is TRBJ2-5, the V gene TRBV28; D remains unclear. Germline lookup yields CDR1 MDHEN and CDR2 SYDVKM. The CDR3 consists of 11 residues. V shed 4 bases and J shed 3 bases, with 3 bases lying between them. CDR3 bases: TGTGCCAGCAGTTACAAAGAGACCCAGTACTTC. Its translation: CASSYKETQYF. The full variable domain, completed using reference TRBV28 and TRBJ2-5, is DVKVTQSSRYLVKRTGEKVFLECVQDMDHENMFWYRQDPGLGLRLIYFSYDVKMKEKGDIPEGYSVSREKKERFSLILESASTNQTSMYLCASSYKETQYFGPGTRLLVL.

The CDR3 DNA is TGTGCCAGCAGCTTAGGAGCGAAGGGCAGACTACTAACCGGGGAGCTGTTTTTT. Translated, it gives CASSLGAKGRLLTGELFF. J is TRBJ2-2 and V is TRBV7-9; tentative D call: TRBD2 (5 bases). V lost 1 base to trimming and J lost 5 bases, with 20 bases between them. There are 18 residues in the CDR3. The germline gives CDR1 SEHNR, CDR2 FQNEAQ (reference sequence).

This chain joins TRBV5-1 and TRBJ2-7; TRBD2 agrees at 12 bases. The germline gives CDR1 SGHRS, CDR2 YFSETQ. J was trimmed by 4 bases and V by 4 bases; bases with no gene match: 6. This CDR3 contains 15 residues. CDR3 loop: CASSPSGGAWYEQYF. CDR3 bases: TGCGCCAGCAGCCCTAGCGGGGGGGCCTGGTACGAGCAGTACTTC.

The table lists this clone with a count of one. CDR3 coding DNA: TGTGCCACCAGTGACCCGGGACAGAGAAGCAATCAGCCCCAGCATTTT. Protein: CATSDPGQRSNQPQHF. The chain joins TRBV24-1 to TRBJ1-5, with 7 bases matching TRBD1. CDR1 and CDR2 (germline): KGHDR, SFDVKD. The CDR3 consists of 16 residues. Germline trimming cut 4 bases from V and 1 base from J; bases unmatched to any gene: 6.

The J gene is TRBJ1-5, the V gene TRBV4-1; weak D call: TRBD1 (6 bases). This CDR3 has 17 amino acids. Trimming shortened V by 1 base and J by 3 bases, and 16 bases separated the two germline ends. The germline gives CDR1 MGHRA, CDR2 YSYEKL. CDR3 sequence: CASSQGLSGQSNQPQHF. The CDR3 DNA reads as TGCGCCAGCAGCCAAGGTTTAAGCGGACAGTCCAATCAGCCCCAGCATTTT.

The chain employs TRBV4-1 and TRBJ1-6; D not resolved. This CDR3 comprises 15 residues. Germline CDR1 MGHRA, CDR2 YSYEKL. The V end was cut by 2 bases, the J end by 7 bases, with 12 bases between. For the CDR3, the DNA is TGCGCCAGCAGCCAATCCGAGGCAGAAAATTCACCCCTCCACTTT. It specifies CASSQSEAENSPLHF.

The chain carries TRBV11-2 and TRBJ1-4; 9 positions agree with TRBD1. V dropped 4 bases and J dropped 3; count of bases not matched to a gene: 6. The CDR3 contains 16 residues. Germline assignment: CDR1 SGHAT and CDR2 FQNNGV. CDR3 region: CASSSNRGRPNEKLFF. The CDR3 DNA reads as TGTGCCAGCAGCTCAAACAGGGGGCGACCTAATGAAAAACTGTTTTTT. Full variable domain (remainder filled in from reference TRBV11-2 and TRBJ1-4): EAGVAQSPRYKIIEKRQSVAFWCNPISGHATLYWYQQILGQGPKLLIQFQNNGVVDDSQLPKDRFSAERLKGVDSTLKIQPAKLEDSAVYLCASSSNRGRPNEKLFFGSGTQLSVL.

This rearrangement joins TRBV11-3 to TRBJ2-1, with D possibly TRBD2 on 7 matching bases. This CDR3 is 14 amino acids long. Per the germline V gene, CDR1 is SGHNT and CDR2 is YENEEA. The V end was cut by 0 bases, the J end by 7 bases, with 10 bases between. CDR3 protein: CASSLDRGANEQFF. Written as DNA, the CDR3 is TGTGCCAGCAGCTTAGATCGGGGGGCGAATGAGCAGTTCTTC.